Below, 13 T cell receptor beta chains from the same sample are listed, as sequenced in a study of PD-1 blockade in classical Hodgkin lymphoma. Each of the patients experienced relapse following autologous stem cell transplantation, and their brentuximab vedotin exposure differed. The data were produced by immunoSEQ multiplex PCR, yet TCRdb's version contains in-frame clones alone and is incomplete. In the table there are about 15,000 clones, 55% to 65% of which are singletons. The starting material was peripheral blood mononuclear cells (PBMCs), obtained at baseline. The receptors come from a human donor with classical Hodgkin lymphoma.

The chain joins TRBV7-8 to TRBJ2-7; TRBD2 is a possible D gene (6 bases). Trimming took 5 bases from V and 0 from J, leaving 8 bases between them. The CDR3 loop spans 13 amino acids. Germline V lookup: CDR1 SGHVS, CDR2 FQNEAQ. The CDR3 coding sequence is TGTGCCAGCAGCGCCGGGAGCTCCTACGAGCAGTACTTC. Translated: CASSAGSSYEQYF. The full variable domain, in which reference TRBV7-8 and TRBJ2-7 provide the parts outside the CDR3, is GAGVSQSPRYKVAKRGQDVALRCDPISGHVSLFWYQQALGQGPEFLTYFQNEAQLDKSGLPSDRFFAERPEGSVSTLKIQRTQQEDSAVYLCASSAGSSYEQYFGPGTRLTVT.

CDR3 sequence reads: CAIRPDRGLYNEQFF. DNA for the CDR3: TGTGCCATCAGACCCGACAGGGGGCTCTACAATGAGCAGTTCTTC. This chain uses TRBV10-3 with TRBJ2-1, with 10 bases fitting TRBD1. Trimming removed 6 bases from V and 3 bases from J; junction bases left unmatched: 5. The germline gives CDR1 ENHRY, CDR2 SYGVKD. The CDR3 loop spans 15 amino acids.

This clone was picked up one time. The chain carries TRBV2 and TRBJ2-7; D call uncertain. The CDR3 has 13 residues. The germline V gene encodes CDR1 SNHLY and CDR2 FYNNEI. The ends were cut back, 10 bases at V and 0 bases at J, with 13 bases in the middle. Written as DNA, the CDR3 is TGTGCCACCAGACATCTTAGCTCCTACGAGCAGTACTTC. Protein sequence: CATRHLSSYEQYF.

The chain combines TRBV2 with TRBJ1-4, with a weak D call TRBD1 (5 bases). This CDR3 region has 15 residues. CDR1 is SNHLY and CDR2 is FYNNEI in the germline V gene. V gave up 6 bases and J gave up 2 bases, with 13 bases separating them. CDR3 sequence: CASSLRAETNEKLFF. The CDR3 region has the DNA TGTGCCAGCAGCCTCAGGGCCGAGACTAATGAAAAACTGTTTTTT.

The rearrangement links TRBV5-1 to TRBJ1-5; D gene unclear. In germline, CDR1 is SGHRS, CDR2 YFSETQ. Deletions cut 0 bases from V and 5 bases from J, with 6 bases between. There are 13 residues in the CDR3. The CDR3 nucleotides are TGCGCCAGCAGCTTGGGGGTAGATCAGCCCCAGCATTTT. It is translated as CASSLGVDQPQHF. The full variable domain, rest sourced from reference TRBV5-1 and TRBJ1-5, is KAGVTQTPRYLIKTRGQQVTLSCSPISGHRSVSWYQQTPGQGLQFLFEYFSETQRNKGNFPGRFSGRQFSNSRSEMNVSTLELGDSALYLCASSLGVDQPQHFGDGTRLSIL.

This clone was detected only a few times. The chain joins TRBV4-2 to TRBJ2-2, with 11 bases identical to TRBD2. V gave up 3 bases and J gave up 1 base; unmatched junction bases: 4. Germline CDR1 reads LGHNA; CDR2 reads YNFKEQ. The CDR3 length is 17 residues. The CDR3: CASSHPGTSGNTGELFF. The DNA of the CDR3 is TGTGCCAGCAGCCATCCCGGGACTAGCGGGAACACCGGGGAGCTGTTTTTT.

V usage is TRBV4-1 and J usage is TRBJ1-2; the match to TRBD1 covers 7 bases. In germline, CDR1 is MGHRA, CDR2 YSYEKL. The CDR3 sequence is 15 residues long. Germline trimming cut 2 bases from V and 5 bases from J; bases unmatched to any gene: 8. CDR3 sequence reads: CASSQQGDFGYGYTF. The CDR3 bases are TGCGCCAGCAGCCAACAGGGGGATTTTGGATATGGCTACACCTTC.

This clone counts as medium-sized (0.01 to 0.1%). This sequence joins TRBV11-2 and TRBJ2-7; D is undetermined. V was trimmed by 4 bases and J by 6 bases, leaving 7 bases between them. Germline V lookup: CDR1 SGHAT, CDR2 FQNNGV. The CDR3 contains 11 residues. CDR3 protein: CASSWPGEQYF. CDR3 nucleotide sequence: TGTGCCAGCAGCTGGCCGGGCGAGCAGTACTTC.

The rearrangement uses TRBV7-2 and TRBJ2-1; D perhaps matches TRBD2 (6 bases). CDR1 is SGHTA, CDR2 FQGNSA, per germline. Trimming removed 2 bases at V and 0 bases at J, with 20 bases between. CDR3 length: 19 residues. This chain's CDR3 is CASSLRTAGSPSSYNEQFF. CDR3 sequence (DNA): TGTGCCAGCAGCTTACGCACGGCGGGAAGCCCTAGCTCCTACAATGAGCAGTTCTTC.

The V call is TRBV7-3, the J call TRBJ2-1; unclear D gene. Germline CDR1 SGHTA, CDR2 FQGTGA. Trimming left V 2 bases short and J 7 bases short, with 12 bases between. This CDR3 spans 14 amino acids. The CDR3, as DNA: TGTGCCAGCAGCTTAGCCCCCAGGACGAATGAGCAGTTCTTC. It translates to CASSLAPRTNEQFF.

This chain joins TRBV7-2 and TRBJ1-2, with D possibly matching TRBD1 (5 bases). The CDR3 consists of 12 residues. Germline V gene sequence: CDR1 SGHTA, CDR2 FQGNSA. Trimming left V 0 bases short and J 8 bases short, with 7 bases between. CDR3 in amino acids: CASSLAGHGYTF. In nucleotides, the CDR3 is TGTGCCAGCAGCTTAGCCGGACACGGCTACACCTTC.

This clone was recorded a few times. The chain employs TRBV6-6 and TRBJ1-5; no clear D gene. The germline V gene has CDR1 MNHNY and CDR2 SVGAGI (reference sequence). CDR3 size: 15 residues. V lost 2 bases and J 2 bases, leaving 10 bases between the germline ends. CDR3 sequence (DNA): TGTGCCAGCAGTTACGACCTCCTCGGCAATCAGCCCCAGCATTTT. Translated, it gives CASSYDLLGNQPQHF.

The V gene is TRBV5-4, the J gene TRBJ2-2; D is unresolved. Germline assignment: CDR1 SGHNT and CDR2 YYREEE (reference sequence). The CDR3 is made up of 15 amino acids. Trimming shortened V by 0 bases and J by 3 bases, and 9 bases separated the two germline ends. CDR3 bases: TGTGCCAGCAGCTTGGTACACGCCGACACCGGGGAGCTGTTTTTT. Translation gives CASSLVHADTGELFF.